Given below is one TCR beta chain in context. No cognate antigen has been identified for it. No much larger clone is present one base from it, and per-base qualities are unavailable. These data are taken from a study of circulating and synovial CD4+ cells in juvenile arthritis (dated by TCRdb to between 2012 and 2015). With respect to the entire study: TCRbeta CDR3 repertoires of circulating HLA-DR+ CD4 T cells, bulk blood CD4 T cells and synovial CD4 T cells were compared within each patient. The goal of the repertoire sequencing was to confirm that synovial clonotypes were enriched in a circulating synovial-like CD4 T cell subset.

Taken from cysteine to phenylalanine, the CDR3 has 14 residues. The read is trimmed to its CDR3 DNA, 42 bases read in frame from base 1. V is pared back by 1 base and J by 0 bases, with 6 bases lying between the germline termini. Reading the germline V gene gives CDR1 SGHTA and CDR2 FQGNSA. Beyond this particular receptor, the publication reports: CPL and bulk blood CD4 samples differed in T cell genome counts by at least an order of magnitude, so sample-size effects were addressed. The difference between circulating pathogenic-like lymphocytes and bulk blood T cells was not detected by traditional Vbeta family usage analysis. Lower diversity was observed in synovial and circulating pathogenic-like lymphocyte repertoires than in bulk blood CD4 repertoires, and some CPL samples were found to be as oligoclonal as synovium. Since overlap with synovium went up as sequencing depth increased, the measured fractions of shared clonotypes likely underestimated the full repertoire overlap. Circulating pathogenic-like lymphocytes were found to cluster with synovial T cells, and a substantially higher fraction of CDR3 sequences was shared with synovium by circulating pathogenic-like lymphocytes than by bulk blood.

Libraries came from the immunoSEQ multiplex PCR assay. An external provider carried out the TCRbeta CDR3 sequencing as a commercial service. For the original study's pipeline: The analyses used productive nucleotide sequences together with amino acid sequences obtained by in silico translation. Diversity was quantified by Renyi entropy over a range of alpha values, with sample size equalised by taking the median of 200 repeated subsamples. For clustering, the distance between each pair of repertoires was computed as one minus the Chao-modified Jaccard index, which corrected for under-sampling. Frequency-weighted overlap with synovial clonotypes was calculated across 200 sample sizes, using 200 draws without replacement for each, and the value reported was the one at the size of the smaller sample. What TCRdb holds here is the immuneACCESS table cut down to in-frame rearrangements. Part of the clones is not present; checked against another copy, under half of the missing clones reflect an unresolved V gene, and the others are unexplained. V and J calls and clone size are given by that table; D and trimming were obtained from the DNA. The sample yields just over 35,000 clones; over 85% were counted once. The top ten clonotypes cover around 0.64% of the sample.

Donors of the sequenced samples were patients with active juvenile idiopathic arthritis. Cells were sorted immediately after thawing, with dead cells excluded using Live/Dead Fixable Near-IR Stain. Material for sequencing was CD4+ T cells from blood. The sequence links TRBV7-2 to TRBJ1-1; a tentative D call is TRBD1 (6 bases match). The TCR was taken from a human donor with juvenile idiopathic arthritis. The DNA sequence is given as TGTGCCAGCAGCTTAGGACAGGTGAACACTGAAGCTTTCTTT. This gives the protein CASSLGQVNTEAFF.